This T cell receptor (beta chain) derives from a study of cytomegalovirus exposure and HLA in healthy donors. Study results and caveats: Earlier analysis yielded a pattern in which most TCR beta V segments were productive about 90% or about 30% of the time.

Both 60 Vbeta primers and 13 Jbeta primers went into the PCR. This table comes from immunoSEQ multiplex PCR, and its TCRdb copy is limited to in-frame clones, with some not included. Counted here are under 250,000 clones, 60% to 80% occurring once; the ten biggest clones make up around 1.9%. Comment on this clone: The antigen is not known.

Germline CDR1 is SGHDT and CDR2 is YYEEEE. V shed 7 bases and J shed 4 bases, with 8 bases lying between them. The CDR3 length is 12 residues. V gene TRBV5-6 combines with J gene TRBJ2-2, with unresolved D. Sequenced: PBMCs. The receptor was isolated from a male donor in good health and CMV-seronegative. The CDR3 loop reads CASSTITGELFF. Here the CDR3 DNA reads TGTGCCAGCTCTACTATCACCGGGGAGCTGTTTTTT. The full variable domain, its missing parts supplied by reference TRBV5-6 and TRBJ2-2, is DAGVTQSPTHLIKTRGQQVTLRCSPKSGHDTVSWYQQALGQGPQFIFQYYEEEERQRGNFPDRFSGHQFPNYSSELNVNALLLGDSALYLCASSTITGELFFGEGSRLTVL.